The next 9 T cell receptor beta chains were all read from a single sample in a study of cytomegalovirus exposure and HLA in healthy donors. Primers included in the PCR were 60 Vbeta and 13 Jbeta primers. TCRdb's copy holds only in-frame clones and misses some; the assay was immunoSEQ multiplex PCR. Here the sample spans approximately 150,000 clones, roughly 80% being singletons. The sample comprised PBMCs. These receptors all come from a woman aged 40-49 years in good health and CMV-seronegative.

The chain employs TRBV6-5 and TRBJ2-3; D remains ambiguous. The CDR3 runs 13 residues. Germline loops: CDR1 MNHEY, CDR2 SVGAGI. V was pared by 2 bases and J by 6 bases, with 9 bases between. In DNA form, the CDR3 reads TGTGCCAGCAGTTACACCAACTACGATACGCAGTATTTT. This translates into CASSYTNYDTQYF.

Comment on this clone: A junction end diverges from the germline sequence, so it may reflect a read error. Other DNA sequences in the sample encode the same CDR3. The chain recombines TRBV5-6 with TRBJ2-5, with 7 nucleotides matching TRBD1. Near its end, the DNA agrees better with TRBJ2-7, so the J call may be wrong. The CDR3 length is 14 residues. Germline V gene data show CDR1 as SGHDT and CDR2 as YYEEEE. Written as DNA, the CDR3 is TGCGCCAGCAGCTGGGGGACAGTGAGATACGAGCAGTACTTC. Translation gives CASSWGTVRYEQYF.

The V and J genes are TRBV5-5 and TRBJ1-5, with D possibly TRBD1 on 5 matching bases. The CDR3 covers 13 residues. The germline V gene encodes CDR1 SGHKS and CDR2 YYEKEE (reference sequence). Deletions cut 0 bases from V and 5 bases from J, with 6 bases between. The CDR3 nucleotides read TGTGCCAGCAGCTTGGGCAGGGATCAGCCCCAGCATTTT. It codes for CASSLGRDQPQHF.

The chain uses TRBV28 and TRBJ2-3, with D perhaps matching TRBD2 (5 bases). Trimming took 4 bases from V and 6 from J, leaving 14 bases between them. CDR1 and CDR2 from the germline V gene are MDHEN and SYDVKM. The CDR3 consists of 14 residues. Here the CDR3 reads CASSSVSRADTQYF. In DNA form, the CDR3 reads TGTGCCAGCAGTTCCGTCTCGAGGGCGGATACGCAGTATTTT.

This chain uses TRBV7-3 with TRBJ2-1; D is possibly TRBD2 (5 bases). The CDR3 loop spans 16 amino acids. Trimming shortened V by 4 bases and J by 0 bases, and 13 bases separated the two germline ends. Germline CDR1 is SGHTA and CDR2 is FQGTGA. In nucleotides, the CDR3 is TGTGCCAGCAGCTCTAAGCGGCTTAGCTCCTACAATGAGCAGTTCTTC. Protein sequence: CASSSKRLSSYNEQFF.

In DNA, the CDR3 is TGCGCCAGCAGCCAGATACAGGGTTATGGCTACACCTTC. This encodes CASSQIQGYGYTF. The chain employs TRBV4-1 and TRBJ1-2; possibly TRBD1 for D (6 bases). Trimming cost V 3 bases and J 5 bases, with 10 bases left between them. CDR1 is MGHRA and CDR2 is YSYEKL in the germline V gene. The CDR3 has 13 residues.

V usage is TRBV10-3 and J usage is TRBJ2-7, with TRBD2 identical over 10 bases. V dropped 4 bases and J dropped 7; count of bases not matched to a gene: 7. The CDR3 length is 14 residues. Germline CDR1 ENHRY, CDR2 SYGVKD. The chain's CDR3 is CAISGTSGRGEQYF. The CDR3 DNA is TGTGCCATCAGTGGGACTAGCGGAAGGGGGGAGCAGTACTTC.

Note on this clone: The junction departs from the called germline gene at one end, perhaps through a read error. This chain's CDR3 is CASSLVFDLSGANGLTF. For the CDR3, the DNA is TGCGCCAGCAGCTTGGTTTTCGATCTCTCTGGGGCCAACGGCCTGACTTTC. The gene calls are TRBV5-1 and TRBJ2-6; D might be TRBD1 (5 bases). CDR1 SGHRS and CDR2 YFSETQ come from the germline V gene. This CDR3 spans 17 amino acids.

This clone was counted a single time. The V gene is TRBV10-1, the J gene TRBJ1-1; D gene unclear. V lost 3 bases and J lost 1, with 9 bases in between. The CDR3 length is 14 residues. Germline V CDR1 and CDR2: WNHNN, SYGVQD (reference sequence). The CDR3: CASSEVLGNTEAFF. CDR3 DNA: TGCGCCAGCAGTGAAGTACTTGGGAACACTGAAGCTTTCTTT.